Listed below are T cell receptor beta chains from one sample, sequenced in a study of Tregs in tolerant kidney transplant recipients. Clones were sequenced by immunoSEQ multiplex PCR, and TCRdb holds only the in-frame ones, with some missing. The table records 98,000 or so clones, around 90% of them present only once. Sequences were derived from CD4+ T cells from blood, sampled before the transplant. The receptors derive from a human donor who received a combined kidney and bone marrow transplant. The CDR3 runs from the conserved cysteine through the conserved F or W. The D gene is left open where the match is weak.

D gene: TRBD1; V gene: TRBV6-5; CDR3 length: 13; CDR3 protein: CASSDRGTTEAFF
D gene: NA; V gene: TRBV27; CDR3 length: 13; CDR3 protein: CASSPTGPGTQYF
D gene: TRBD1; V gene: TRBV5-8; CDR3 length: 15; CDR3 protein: CASSSGTGVLQPQHF
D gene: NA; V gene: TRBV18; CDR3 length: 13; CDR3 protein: CASSPGNQETQYF
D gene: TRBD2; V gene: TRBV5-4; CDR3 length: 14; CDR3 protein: CASRGLADNNEQFF
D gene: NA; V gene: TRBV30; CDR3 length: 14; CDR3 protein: CAWSVVGSADTQYF
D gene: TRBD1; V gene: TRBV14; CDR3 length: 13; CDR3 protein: CASRLTGGRGYTF
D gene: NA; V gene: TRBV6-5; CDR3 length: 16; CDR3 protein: CASSLRALQNTGELFF
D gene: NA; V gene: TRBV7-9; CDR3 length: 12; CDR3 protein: CASSSNTGELFF
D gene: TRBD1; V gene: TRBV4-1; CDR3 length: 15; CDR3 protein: CASSLRTGDLGGYTF
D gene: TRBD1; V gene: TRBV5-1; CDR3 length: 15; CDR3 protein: CASSLGQGVNTEAFF
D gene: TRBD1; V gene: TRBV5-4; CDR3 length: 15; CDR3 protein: CASSWGQGGSYEQYF
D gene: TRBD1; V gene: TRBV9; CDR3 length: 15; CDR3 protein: CASSGGTGGSEKLFF
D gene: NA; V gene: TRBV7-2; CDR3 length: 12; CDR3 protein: CASGLMGGEQYF